The source of this T cell receptor beta chain is a study of T cells in Graves' hyperthyroidism and ophthalmopathy. Findings and caveats of the study: The model forecast ophthalmopathy, anticipating it by a median approximately 6.2 months before onset. Clonotypes that were expanded in thyroid above 0.001 mostly appeared in blood too.

Fresh peripheral blood, 7.5 to 10 ml of it, supplied the PBMCs. This clonotype was counted ten times or more. Its target is unknown. The source material, RNA transcripts, was used to amplify TCR beta CDR3 regions. First-round RT-PCR targeting the TCR CDR3 was performed with the HTBI primer set. In TCRdb, the multiplex PCR reads were re-called with MiXCR into one record per CDR3 protein. The data show under 250,000 distinct CDR3 sequences, 15% to 20% seen once. CDR3 length: 15 amino acids. The germline gives CDR1 MDHEN, CDR2 SYDVKM. V was pared by 7 bases and J by 2 bases, with 18 bases between. The sequenced sample consisted of blood. The V call is TRBV28, the J call TRBJ2-7, with D maybe TRBD1 (6 bases). This TCR was recovered from a man in his forties or fifties with Graves' hyperthyroidism. The CDR3 region has the DNA TGTGCCAGCACCTTACCCGGACAGCCCGCCTACGAGCAGTACTTC. Translated: CASTLPGQPAYEQYF. Variable domain in full (rest from reference TRBV28 and TRBJ2-7): DVKVTQSSRYLVKRTGEKVFLECVQDMDHENMFWYRQDPGLGLRLIYFSYDVKMKEKGDIPEGYSVSREKKERFSLILESASTNQTSMYLCASTLPGQPAYEQYFGPGTRLTVT.